Reported below is one TCR beta chain. These data are taken from a study of blood T cell repertoires in COVID-19. Study context: Both acute and convalescent COVID-19 samples were obtained from the United States, Italy and Spain. PBMCs, B-cell-depleted T cells, or T cells were the source of the cDNA or gDNA that made up the material.

Original analysis: Reference gene primer amplification gave nucleated cell count estimates. Here immunoSEQ multiplex PCR was the method, and the copy in TCRdb shows in-frame clones only, minus some. The V and J calls and clone size were taken over from that table, and D and trimming were inferred from the DNA. The sample consists of around 70,000 clones, around 86% of them appearing once. This CDR3 region has 14 residues. The germline V gene has CDR1 SGHTS and CDR2 YDEGEE. The V end was cut by 2 bases, the J end by 0 bases, with 9 bases between. The sequence derives from a human donor in a cohort sampled during active COVID-19. The chain recombines TRBV5-8 with TRBJ2-7; possibly TRBD2 for D (5 bases). Sequencing was performed on peripheral blood. This CDR3 reads CASSFEGGSYEQYF. In DNA, the CDR3 is TGTGCCAGCAGCTTTGAGGGTGGCTCCTACGAGCAGTACTTC. The full variable domain, in which reference TRBV5-8 and TRBJ2-7 provide the parts outside the CDR3, is EAGVTQSPTHLIKTRGQQATLRCSPISGHTSVYWYQQALGLGLQFLLWYDEGEERNRGNFPPRFSGRQFPNYSSELNVNALELEDSALYLCASSFEGGSYEQYFGPGTRLTVT.